The clone carrying this TCR beta chain was counted between two and nine times. The CDR3 consists of 11 residues. The V gene lost 3 bases and the J gene lost 10 bases, with 8 bases spanning the gap. The sample comes from a study of T-cell reconstitution after alpha-beta-depleted transplantation in children. Using unique molecular identifiers, the investigators prepared the TCRbeta library. Via MiXCR, TCRdb re-called the PCR reads, giving one row per CDR3 protein. This sample has some 490,000 distinct CDR3 sequences, with around 12% found just once. The specimen was PBMCs from the stem cell graft donor, collected from the stem cell graft. The chain is built from TRBV12-3 or TRBV12-4 and TRBJ2-3; the D is unclear. This receptor was taken from a human donor who donated a stem cell graft to a child with combined immunodeficiency. The CDR3 DNA follows: TGTGCCAGCAGTTTGCTGCGGCCGCAGTATTTT. Translating it yields CASSLLRPQYF.